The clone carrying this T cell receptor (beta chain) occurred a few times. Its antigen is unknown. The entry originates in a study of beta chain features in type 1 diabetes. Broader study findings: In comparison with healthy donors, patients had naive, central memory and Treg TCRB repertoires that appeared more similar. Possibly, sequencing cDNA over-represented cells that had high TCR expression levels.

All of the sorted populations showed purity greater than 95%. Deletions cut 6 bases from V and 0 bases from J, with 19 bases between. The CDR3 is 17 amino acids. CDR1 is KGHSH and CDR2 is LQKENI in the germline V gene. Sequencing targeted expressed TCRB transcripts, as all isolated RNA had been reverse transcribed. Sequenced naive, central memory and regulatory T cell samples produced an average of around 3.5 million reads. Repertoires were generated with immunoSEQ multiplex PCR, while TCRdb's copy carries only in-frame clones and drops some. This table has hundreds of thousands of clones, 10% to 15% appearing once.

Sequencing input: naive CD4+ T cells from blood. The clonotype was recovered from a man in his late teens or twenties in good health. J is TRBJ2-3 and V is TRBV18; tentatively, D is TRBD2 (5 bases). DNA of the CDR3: TGTGCCAGCTCCTCCTCCCACCCGGGGAGTAGCACAGATACGCAGTATTTT. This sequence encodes CASSSSHPGSSTDTQYF.